This TCR beta chain was profiled in a study of control samples from healthy donors and cancer patients. Profiled with immunoSEQ multiplex PCR; TCRdb holds only in-frame clones, not every one. Among roughly 170,000 clones listed, approximately 92% were seen once. Trimming removed 4 bases from V and 0 bases from J, with 8 bases in between. In germline, CDR1 is SGHDT, CDR2 YYEEEE. CDR3 length equals 14 residues. This clone has more than one count but fewer than ten. This chain links TRBV5-6 with TRBJ1-5; D unresolved. The receptor was derived from a woman aged 40-49 years in good health. The sequenced sample was blood. The CDR3 is CASSLYSSNQPQHF. The CDR3 DNA is TGTGCCAGCAGCCTTTACAGTAGCAATCAGCCCCAGCATTTT.